There are many counts of the clone carrying this T cell receptor beta chain. Its antigen is not known. Clinical symptoms, serum thyroxine and TRAb, thyroid ultrasound and orbital computed tomography together formed the diagnostic basis. This sample was included in a study of T cells in Graves' hyperthyroidism and ophthalmopathy. Study-level points and caveats: Blood held most thyroid clonotypes expanded above 0.001 frequency. Using 13 V-J features, a model discriminated ophthalmopathy from stable hyperthyroidism.

Unmatched junction bases numbered 6, after V lost 8 bases and J lost 4 bases. There are 13 residues in the CDR3. Amplified TCR beta CDR3 regions derived from RNA transcripts. HTBI primers were employed in a first-round RT-PCR of the TCR CDR3. TCRdb re-called the multiplex PCR reads with MiXCR, one entry per CDR3 protein. This table holds roughly 710,000 distinct CDR3 sequences, under 45% found once. V is TRBV12-3 or TRBV12-4 and J is TRBJ1-1, with 8 bases lining up with TRBD1. This TCR was recovered from a woman between 40 and 55 years old with Graves' hyperthyroidism. Sequenced material: blood. The DNA of the CDR3 is TGTGCCAGCCGATGGACAGGGTTCACTGAAGCTTTCTTT. Translated: CASRWTGFTEAFF.